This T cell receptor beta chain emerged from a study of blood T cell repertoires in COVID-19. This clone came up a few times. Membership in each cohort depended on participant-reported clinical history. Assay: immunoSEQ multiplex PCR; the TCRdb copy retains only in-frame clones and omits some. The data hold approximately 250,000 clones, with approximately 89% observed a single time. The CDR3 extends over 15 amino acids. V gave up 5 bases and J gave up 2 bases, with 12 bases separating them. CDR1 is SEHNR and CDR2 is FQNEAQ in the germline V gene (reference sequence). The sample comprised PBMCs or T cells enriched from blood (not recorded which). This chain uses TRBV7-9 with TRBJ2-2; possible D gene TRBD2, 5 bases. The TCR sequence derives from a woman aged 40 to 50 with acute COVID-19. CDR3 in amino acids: CASSHRLLNTGELFF. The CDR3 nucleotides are TGTGCCAGCAGCCATAGACTACTAAACACCGGGGAGCTGTTTTTT.